In its sample, the clone carrying this T cell receptor (beta chain) was seen once. This specimen comes from a study of blood T cell repertoires in COVID-19. Trimming removed 4 bases from V and 2 bases from J, with 9 bases in between. This CDR3 contains 13 residues. The method was immunoSEQ multiplex PCR; TCRdb's version includes in-frame clones alone and lacks a portion of them. The sample yields a few hundred thousand clones, more than 85% seen once. The sequencing sample was made of peripheral blood. The chain joins TRBV12-3 or TRBV12-4 to TRBJ2-7; possibly TRBD2 for D (6 bases). This sequence originates from a human donor in a cohort sampled during active COVID-19. CDR3 bases: TGTGCCAGCAGTTCTGGAGGGACCTACGAGCAGTACTTC. Protein product: CASSSGGTYEQYF.